Below are 29 T cell receptor beta chains sequenced from a single sample in a study of regulatory T cells in long-lasting Graves disease. Time point reported: persistent/refractory GD, antithyroid drugs over 5 years with positive TRAb. TCR sequences were obtained from RNA taken from PBMCs. Building the TCR beta libraries relied on iRepertoire HTBI primers, and CDR3 regions underwent Arm-PCR. MiXCR, run by TCRdb on the multiplex PCR reads, gives a single entry per CDR3 protein. The profile shows approximately 690,000 distinct CDR3 sequences, 30% of them singletons. Sequences were derived from peripheral blood mononuclear cells (PBMCs), sampled when the disease was refractory, from a patient treated with antithyroid drugs. The receptor set was obtained from a female donor with Graves disease.

The chain couples TRBV14 to TRBJ2-7; a weak D match, TRBD2 (5 bases). Germline V lookup: CDR1 SGHDN, CDR2 FVKESK. This CDR3 region has 12 residues. V was trimmed by 2 bases and J by 6 bases, leaving 8 bases between them. CDR3 residues: CASSQFRGEQYF. The CDR3 DNA reads as TGTGCCAGCAGCCAATTCCGGGGCGAGCAGTACTTC. Full variable domain (rest looked up from reference TRBV14 and TRBJ2-7): EAGVTQFPSHSVIEKGQTVTLRCDPISGHDNLYWYRRVMGKEIKFLLHFVKESKQDESGMPNNRFLAERTGGTYSTLKVQPAELEDSGVYFCASSQFRGEQYFGPGTRLTVT.

About this clonotype: This may be a read error, as it is one base from a much larger clone. The V gene is TRBV12-3 or TRBV12-4, the J gene TRBJ2-5; 9 nucleotides line up with TRBD1. V lost 8 bases, J lost 6 bases, and 13 bases stayed unmatched. This CDR3 is 15 amino acids long. In DNA, the CDR3 is TGTGCCAGCGGTCACAACAGGGGGCCGGGGAAGACCCAGTACTTC. Residues: CASGHNRGPGKTQYF.

The CDR3 coding sequence is TGTGCCAGCAGCTTAGACAGCCGACGAAGGGAGTACTTC. This codes for CASSLDSRRREYF. V gene TRBV7-9 combines with J gene TRBJ2-4; no clear D. There are 13 residues in the CDR3. Germline loops: CDR1 SEHNR, CDR2 FQNEAQ (reference sequence). V lost 1 base and J 14 bases, leaving 15 bases between the germline ends.

The V and J genes are TRBV2 and TRBJ2-7; TRBD2 aligns across 7 bases. The germline V gene encodes CDR1 SNHLY and CDR2 FYNNEI. The CDR3 length is 12 residues. V lost 7 bases to trimming and J lost 6 bases; unmatched junction nucleotides: 6. The CDR3: CASKRTSSEQYF. As DNA, the CDR3 is TGTGCCAGCAAGCGGACTAGTAGCGAGCAGTACTTC.

CDR3 sequence: CSASDRVGSPLHF. The CDR3 DNA is TGCAGTGCTAGTGACAGGGTAGGATCACCCCTCCACTTT. The rearrangement uses TRBV20-1 and TRBJ1-6; 7 bases align to TRBD1. The CDR3 is made up of 13 amino acids. The ends lost 3 bases at V and 10 bases at J; junction bases unmatched: 6. Germline assignment: CDR1 DFQATT and CDR2 SNEGSKA (reference sequence).

In this sample, this clonotype turned up a few times. The chain couples TRBV11-2 to TRBJ2-1, with TRBD2 identical over 7 bases. From germline, CDR1 is SGHAT and CDR2 FQNNGV. V shed 5 bases, J shed 6 bases, and the junction held 7 bases outside the gene matches. The CDR3 loop spans 14 amino acids. CDR3 nucleotide sequence: TGTGCCAGCAGCCGCGTTGGCGGGGGCAATGAGCAGTTCTTC. It yields the protein CASSRVGGGNEQFF.

At least ten counts were recorded for this clonotype. The genes are TRBV28 and TRBJ1-2; TRBD1 matches 12 bases. Germline values: CDR1 MDHEN, CDR2 SYDVKM. There are 15 residues in the CDR3. V was pared by 5 bases and J by 7 bases, with 8 bases of the junction left unmatched. The DNA for the CDR3 is TGTGCCAGCAGTGTAACGGGACAGGGGGCGGGTGGCTACACCTTC. Translation gives CASSVTGQGAGGYTF.

This clonotype was recorded a few times. This chain links TRBV15 with TRBJ1-4; no firm D call. The V end lost 5 bases, the J end lost 2 bases, and 12 bases lay between the germline ends. Germline V lookup: CDR1 LNHNV, CDR2 YYDKDF (reference sequence). The CDR3 length is 15 residues. Here the CDR3 reads CATSWESQTNEKLFF. Here the CDR3 DNA reads TGTGCCACCAGCTGGGAGAGTCAGACTAATGAAAAACTGTTTTTT.

The V gene is TRBV29-1, the J gene TRBJ1-4, with a tentative D call TRBD1 (5 bases). The germline V gene encodes CDR1 SQVTM and CDR2 ANQGSEA. V dropped 7 bases and J dropped 8 bases, with 17 bases sitting between them. The CDR3 spans 13 residues. The CDR3: CSASSGTQEKLFF. The CDR3 DNA is TGCAGCGCCTCGTCCGGGACTCAAGAAAAACTGTTTTTT. Full variable domain (missing parts from reference TRBV29-1 and TRBJ1-4): SAVISQKPSRDICQRGTSLTIQCQVDSQVTMMFWYRQQPGQSLTLIATANQGSEATYESGFVIDKFPISRPNLTFSTLTVSNMSPEDSSIYLCSASSGTQEKLFFGSGTQLSVL.

Many counts were recorded for this clonotype. The rearrangement joins TRBV6-2 or TRBV6-3 to TRBJ1-6, with TRBD1 as a possible D gene (5 bases). The V end was cut by 2 bases, the J end by 8 bases, with 10 bases between. CDR3 size: 14 residues. The germline gives CDR1 MNHEY, CDR2 SVGEGT. In nucleotides, the CDR3 is TGTGCCAGCAGTTACGTGGCCAGGGATTCACCCCTCCACTTT. Amino acid sequence: CASSYVARDSPLHF.

In this sample, this clonotype turned up many times. The V and J genes are TRBV10-3 and TRBJ1-2; no clear D gene. The CDR3 is 13 amino acids. The ends were cut back, 0 bases at V and 4 bases at J, with 6 bases in the middle. From germline, CDR1 is ENHRY and CDR2 SYGVKD. This chain's CDR3 is CAISESGSYGYTF. The CDR3 coding sequence is TGTGCCATCAGTGAGTCGGGCAGCTATGGCTACACCTTC.

This chain connects TRBV20-1 to TRBJ2-7; D remains ambiguous. Germline V gene lookup returns CDR1 DFQATT and CDR2 SNEGSKA (reference sequence). The CDR3 is 14 residues long. V was clipped by 3 bases and J by 2 bases, with 14 bases between them. CDR3 bases: TGCAGTGCTAGTAGCAGGCCATCCCCCTACGAGCAGTACTTC. The encoded protein is CSASSRPSPYEQYF.

This clonotype was counted at least ten times. DNA of the CDR3: TGTGCCAGCAGTGCCCCGGGACAGGGCTTTTACTATGGCTACACCTTC. As protein: CASSAPGQGFYYGYTF. This rearrangement joins TRBV28 to TRBJ1-2, with 9 bases identical to TRBD1. This CDR3 spans 16 amino acids. Germline V gene lookup returns CDR1 MDHEN and CDR2 SYDVKM. The V gene end was trimmed by 5 bases and the J gene end by 3 bases; junction bases not matched to a gene: 10.

On this clonotype: A much larger clone sits a single nucleotide away, making a read error possible. V and J are TRBV9 and TRBJ1-6, with 7 bases identical to TRBD1. The CDR3 extends over 14 amino acids. V trimming: 5 bases; J trimming: 5 bases; junction bases outside the gene matches: 4. Germline CDR1 SGDLS, CDR2 YYNGEE. In nucleotides, the CDR3 is TGTGCCAGCAGGGGGGACAGAGATAATTCACCCCTCCACTTT. Its translation is CASRGDRDNSPLHF.

This rearrangement joins TRBV3-1 to TRBJ2-7; D is possibly TRBD1 (6 bases). Trimming shortened V by 3 bases and J by 2 bases, and 8 bases separated the two germline ends. Per germline, CDR1 LGHDT and CDR2 YNNKEL (reference sequence). This CDR3 comprises 13 residues. The CDR3 sequence: CASSHPGAYEQYF. The CDR3 DNA is TGTGCCAGCAGCCACCCAGGGGCCTACGAGCAGTACTTC.

This clonotype was observed a handful of times. This rearrangement joins TRBV6-1 to TRBJ1-5; D unresolved. V was shortened by 7 bases and J by 9 bases, with 16 bases between the two germline ends. Germline CDR1 and CDR2: MNHNS and SASEGT. The CDR3 runs 13 residues. The CDR3 protein is CASTEVRGGPQHF. The CDR3 DNA follows: TGTGCCAGCACCGAGGTCCGTGGCGGGCCCCAGCATTTT.

This chain connects TRBV29-1 to TRBJ2-5, with D maybe TRBD2 (5 bases). Trimming left V 3 bases short and J 5 bases short, with 16 bases between. Germline CDR1 reads SQVTM; CDR2 reads ANQGSEA. This CDR3 comprises 14 residues. CDR3 region: CSVEGAGLSETQYF. The CDR3 nucleotides read TGCAGCGTTGAGGGAGCAGGTCTAAGCGAGACCCAGTACTTC.

The chain joins TRBV6-1 to TRBJ1-1; D perhaps matches TRBD1 (5 bases). The germline V and J ends were trimmed by 8 bases and 1 base, with 11 bases remaining between them. This CDR3 is built from 13 residues. The germline V gene encodes CDR1 MNHNS and CDR2 SASEGT. CDR3 in amino acids: CASGRDWNTEAFF. CDR3 bases: TGTGCCAGCGGGAGGGACTGGAACACTGAAGCTTTCTTT.

The chain is built from TRBV20-1 and TRBJ2-3; no firm D call. This CDR3 has 13 amino acids. Between the trimmed V and J ends, which lost 7 bases and 9 bases, there was a span of 20 bases. Germline V lookup: CDR1 DFQATT, CDR2 SNEGSKA (reference sequence). The CDR3 loop reads CSGYLDLPLTQYF. The CDR3 region has the DNA TGCAGTGGGTATTTGGACCTCCCTTTAACGCAGTATTTT.

In its sample, this clonotype was seen many times. The chain uses TRBV20-1 and TRBJ1-4; 8 nucleotides line up with TRBD1. Trimming removed 6 bases from V and 8 bases from J; junction bases left unmatched: 8. This CDR3 region has 13 residues. The germline V gene has CDR1 DFQATT and CDR2 SNEGSKA (reference sequence). CDR3 amino acids: CSASQGAREKLFF. In DNA, the CDR3 is TGCAGTGCAAGCCAGGGGGCAAGGGAAAAACTGTTTTTT.

This rearrangement joins TRBV15 to TRBJ2-2; D is unresolved. Germline values: CDR1 LNHNV, CDR2 YYDKDF (reference sequence). There are 12 residues in the CDR3. Trimming left V 1 base short and J 5 bases short, with 2 bases between. Here the CDR3 reads CATSRATGELFF. DNA for the CDR3: TGTGCCACCAGCAGAGCTACCGGGGAGCTGTTTTTT.

The V call is TRBV10-2, the J call TRBJ2-2; TRBD1 agrees at 7 bases. The CDR3 is 15 amino acids. Looked up from germline, CDR1 is WSHSY and CDR2 is SAAADI. J lost 6 bases, V lost 6 bases, and 10 bases had no gene match. CDR3 protein: CASRNADQGAGELFF. Here the CDR3 DNA reads TGCGCCAGCAGAAACGCCGATCAGGGGGCCGGGGAGCTGTTTTTT.

This chain links TRBV10-3 with TRBJ1-1, with 8 bases fitting TRBD1. The CDR3 is 15 amino acids. The germline gives CDR1 ENHRY, CDR2 SYGVKD. J lost 7 bases, V lost 5 bases, and 12 bases had no gene match. The CDR3 region is CAISPDRGTDFEAFF. The CDR3 DNA reads as TGTGCCATCAGTCCCGACAGGGGCACCGACTTTGAAGCTTTCTTT.

The genes are TRBV29-1 and TRBJ2-7; D is unclear. CDR1 is SQVTM, CDR2 ANQGSEA, per germline. The CDR3 runs 14 residues. Between the trimmed V and J ends, which lost 7 bases and 0 bases, there was a span of 16 bases. The CDR3 spells CSAANGASSYEQYF. DNA of the CDR3: TGCAGCGCCGCGAACGGCGCGAGCTCCTACGAGCAGTACTTC.

The rearrangement links TRBV15 to TRBJ1-1; D is unresolved. The CDR3 contains 13 residues. Germline V gene data show CDR1 as LNHNV and CDR2 as YYDKDF (reference sequence). Trimming shortened V by 3 bases and J by 5 bases, and 10 bases separated the two germline ends. CDR3 residues: CATSREQGTEAFF. The CDR3 nucleotides read TGTGCCACCAGCAGGGAGCAAGGAACTGAAGCTTTCTTT.

This clonotype has a handful of counts. The V call is TRBV20-1, the J call TRBJ2-5; D might be TRBD1 (6 bases). The V gene's germline CDR1 is DFQATT and CDR2 SNEGSKA (reference sequence). V was shortened by 0 bases and J by 5 bases, with 10 bases between the two germline ends. The CDR3 is made up of 13 amino acids. This CDR3 is CSAREQGGETQYF. The CDR3 bases are TGCAGTGCTAGAGAACAGGGTGGCGAGACCCAGTACTTC.

This clonotype occurred a few times. V is TRBV30 and J is TRBJ1-4, with D unclear. CDR3 size: 13 residues. CDR1 is GTSNPN, CDR2 SVGIG, per germline (reference sequence). V lost 2 bases and J 4 bases, leaving 8 bases between the germline ends. The CDR3 region is CAWSSSGNEKLFF. CDR3 in DNA: TGTGCCTGGAGTAGCTCGGGTAATGAAAAACTGTTTTTT.

J is TRBJ2-2 and V is TRBV15; D unresolved. The germline CDR1 and CDR2 sequences are LNHNV and YYDKDF (reference sequence). V was pared by 5 bases and J by 6 bases, with 16 bases between. This CDR3 contains 15 residues. The chain's CDR3 is CATSQLRAGSGELFF. The CDR3 DNA reads TGTGCCACCAGCCAGTTACGCGCTGGATCCGGGGAGCTGTTTTTT.

This clonotype was recorded a few times. The chain recombines TRBV18 with TRBJ1-1; 12 bases align to TRBD1. The length of the CDR3 is 15 residues. Germline V lookup: CDR1 KGHSH, CDR2 LQKENI. Losses at the gene ends were 7 bases for V and 7 bases for J; bases not matched to a gene: 10. The CDR3: CASFPGQGASDEAFF. The CDR3 DNA reads TGTGCCAGCTTTCCGGGACAGGGGGCGAGTGATGAAGCTTTCTTT.